There are a few counts of the clone carrying this T cell receptor (beta chain). During active infection, Seattle patients enrolled and were then monitored through disease. V was shortened by 5 bases and J by 3 bases, with 13 bases between the two germline ends. There are 14 residues in the CDR3. CDR1 is MNHEY and CDR2 is SMNVEV in the germline V gene (reference sequence). The entry originates in a study of blood T cell repertoires in COVID-19. Overall study: Italy, Spain and the United States were the sources of the convalescent and acute COVID-19 samples. Nucleic acid was either cDNA or gDNA, and it came from T cells, B-cell-depleted T cells, or PBMCs.

Methods used by the authors: Nucleated cell number was recorded as an estimate derived from reference gene primer amplification. Profiling relied on immunoSEQ multiplex PCR, and the TCRdb table lists in-frame clones only, not all of them. That table supplies the V and J calls and clone size; D and trimming were determined from the DNA. The repertoire includes some 200,000 clones, 84% of them detected once, and around 13% sits in the top ten. The genes are TRBV27 and TRBJ1-1; no reliable D call. The sample consisted of peripheral blood. This TCR derives from a woman aged 70-85 years with COVID-19, enrolled during active disease. CDR3 bases: TGTGCCAGCAGTAAATGGGCGGGATACACTGAAGCTTTCTTT. It is translated as CASSKWAGYTEAFF.